A single sample is the source of the 28 T cell receptor beta chains below, sequenced in a study of T cells in Graves' hyperthyroidism and ophthalmopathy. TCR beta CDR3 regions were amplified from RNA transcripts. The TCR CDR3 first-round RT-PCR relied on the HTBI primer set. TCRdb reprocessed the multiplex PCR reads with MiXCR, giving one entry per CDR3 protein. The sample includes about 350,000 distinct CDR3 sequences, approximately 18% seen only once; the top ten take almost 35%. The sequenced sample consisted of blood. The receptors were gathered from a woman aged 25-40 years with Graves' hyperthyroidism that later progressed to Graves' ophthalmopathy.

This clonotype was seen many times. The chain joins TRBV5-6 to TRBJ1-2; 9 bases map to TRBD1. CDR1 is SGHDT, CDR2 YYEEEE, per germline. This CDR3 contains 15 residues. V was clipped by 4 bases and J by 3 bases; unmatched bases: 7. CDR3 residues: CASSRTGGSDYGYTF. CDR3 DNA sequence: TGTGCCAGCAGCAGAACAGGGGGCTCAGACTATGGCTACACCTTC.

This clonotype has ten or more counts. This chain's CDR3 is CASSPGLAGGLSYNEQFF. The CDR3 bases are TGCGCCAGCAGCCCGGGACTAGCGGGGGGTCTCTCCTACAATGAGCAGTTCTTC. The chain recombines TRBV5-1 with TRBJ2-1; TRBD2 aligns across 15 bases. The J segment lost 0 bases and the V segment lost 4 bases, leaving 5 bases of the junction unmatched. This CDR3 has 18 amino acids. The V gene's germline CDR1 is SGHRS and CDR2 YFSETQ.

A note on this clonotype: At one end the junction does not follow the germline gene, possibly because of a read error. The CDR3 loop reads CASREAEGQVYNEQLF. Here the CDR3 DNA reads TGTGCCAGCAGGGAAGCGGAGGGACAGGTTTACAATGAGCAGCTCTTC. V is TRBV6-1 and J is TRBJ2-1; 8 bases match TRBD1. Looked up from germline, CDR1 is MNHNS and CDR2 is SASEGT. The CDR3 extends over 16 amino acids.

This clonotype was detected ten times or more. V is TRBV28 and J is TRBJ2-7; D may be TRBD1 (6 bases). V gave up 2 bases and J gave up 3 bases, with 14 bases separating them. Germline values: CDR1 MDHEN, CDR2 SYDVKM. This CDR3 has 15 amino acids. The CDR3 DNA is TGTGCCAGCAGTTTAAGGACAGTGATCTACTACGAGCAGTACTTC. This encodes CASSLRTVIYYEQYF. Looking up the rest from reference TRBV28 and TRBJ2-7 gives the full variable domain: DVKVTQSSRYLVKRTGEKVFLECVQDMDHENMFWYRQDPGLGLRLIYFSYDVKMKEKGDIPEGYSVSREKKERFSLILESASTNQTSMYLCASSLRTVIYYEQYFGPGTRLTVT.

The V call is TRBV10-1, the J call TRBJ2-1, with 7 bases identical to TRBD2. In germline, CDR1 is WNHNN, CDR2 SYGVQD (reference sequence). The ends lost 0 bases at V and 0 bases at J; junction bases unmatched: 5. The CDR3 spans 17 residues. The CDR3 spells CASSESKRTSSYNEQFF. The CDR3 coding sequence is TGCGCCAGCAGTGAGTCGAAACGGACTAGCTCCTACAATGAGCAGTTCTTC.

This clonotype was detected many times. The chain uses TRBV7-9 and TRBJ2-5; TRBD2 matches 7 bases. V trimming: 4 bases; J trimming: 5 bases; junction bases outside the gene matches: 7. The CDR3 extends over 14 amino acids. Germline V gene sequence: CDR1 SEHNR, CDR2 FQNEAQ (reference sequence). CDR3 DNA sequence: TGTGCCAGCAGCTCCAGACTAGCCCCCGAGACCCAGTACTTC. Encoded protein: CASSSRLAPETQYF.

This clonotype was observed at least ten times. The chain couples TRBV6-1 to TRBJ1-1; tentative D call: TRBD1 (6 bases). Germline lookup yields CDR1 MNHNS and CDR2 SASEGT. The CDR3 is made up of 14 amino acids. V shed 3 bases and J shed 3 bases, with 11 bases lying between them. The CDR3 region is CASSETGQHTEAFF. CDR3 nucleotides: TGTGCCAGCAGTGAGACAGGTCAGCACACTGAAGCTTTCTTT.

This chain uses TRBV20-1 with TRBJ2-1; D gene unclear. This CDR3 has 14 residues. Germline CDR1 DFQATT, CDR2 SNEGSKA (reference sequence). Trimming took 3 bases from V and 3 from J, leaving 12 bases between them. The CDR3 loop reads CSASIRVLYNEQFF. The CDR3 DNA reads TGCAGTGCTAGCATTCGGGTACTCTACAATGAGCAGTTCTTC.

In this sample, this clonotype turned up a few times. This chain connects TRBV7-2 to TRBJ2-7; 7 bases are a match to TRBD1. The CDR3 extends over 13 amino acids. Trimming cost V 5 bases and J 1 base; bases outside gene matches: 2. Germline V CDR1 and CDR2: SGHTA, FQGNSA. In DNA, the CDR3 is TGTGCCAGCAGCAAGGGACAGTCCTACGAGCAGTACTTC. It yields the protein CASSKGQSYEQYF. Full variable domain (remainder filled in from reference TRBV7-2 and TRBJ2-7): GAGVSQSPSNKVTEKGKDVELRCDPISGHTALYWYRQSLGQGLEFLIYFQGNSAPDKSGLPSDRFSAERTGGSVSTLTIQRTQQEDSAVYLCASSKGQSYEQYFGPGTRLTVT.

Ten or more counts support this clonotype. The gene calls are TRBV2 and TRBJ2-7; D is unresolved. Trimming stripped 10 bases from V and 0 bases from J, with 13 bases between. CDR1 and CDR2 (germline): SNHLY, FYNNEI. CDR3 length: 13 amino acids. CDR3 DNA: TGTGCCATACCGGGCGGAAACTCCTACGAGCAGTACTTC. Its protein is CAIPGGNSYEQYF.

This clonotype has a count of ten or more. This rearrangement joins TRBV20-1 to TRBJ1-1; D is unclear. Trimming left V 0 bases short and J 4 bases short, with 12 bases between. The CDR3 spans 14 residues. Germline-derived CDR1 and CDR2 are DFQATT and SNEGSKA (reference sequence). This chain's CDR3 is CSARDTLAVTEAFF. The CDR3 DNA reads as TGCAGTGCTAGAGATACCCTTGCAGTCACTGAAGCTTTCTTT.

This clonotype appeared many times. The DNA for the CDR3 is TGCGCCAGCAGCCAAGATGGGTCGGGGGCGATACGCAATCAGCCCCAGCATTTT. Encoded protein: CASSQDGSGAIRNQPQHF. The chain couples TRBV4-1 to TRBJ1-5; weak D call: TRBD1 (6 bases). Germline loops: CDR1 MGHRA, CDR2 YSYEKL. This CDR3 contains 18 residues. Trimming shortened V by 0 bases and J by 2 bases, and 17 bases separated the two germline ends.

This clonotype was counted between two and nine times. The chain employs TRBV11-2 and TRBJ1-1; D call uncertain. The CDR3 covers 13 residues. The V end was cut by 5 bases, the J end by 1 base, with 8 bases between. Germline V gives CDR1 SGHAT, CDR2 FQNNGV. The CDR3 DNA reads as TGTGCCAGCAGCATCCGCCGGAACACTGAAGCTTTCTTT. Protein product: CASSIRRNTEAFF.

This clonotype was seen only a few times. The V call is TRBV19, the J call TRBJ1-1; D remains ambiguous. The V gene lost 9 bases and the J gene lost 12 bases, with 11 bases spanning the gap. Germline loops: CDR1 LNHDA, CDR2 SQIVND (reference sequence). There are 9 residues in the CDR3. The CDR3 DNA reads as TGTGCCAGCCGGGATGTGACTTTCTTT. Amino acids: CASRDVTFF.

Ten or more counts support this clonotype. The J gene is TRBJ2-7, the V gene TRBV5-1, with D tentatively TRBD1 (8 bases). V lost 5 bases and J 2 bases, leaving 11 bases between the germline ends. Looked up from germline, CDR1 is SGHRS and CDR2 is YFSETQ. This CDR3 is built from 13 residues. In DNA form, the CDR3 reads TGCGCCAGCAGACAGGGGGGGCCCTACGAGCAGTACTTC. Protein product: CASRQGGPYEQYF.

The V and J genes are TRBV20-1 and TRBJ2-1; unclear D gene. Trimming left V 5 bases short and J 2 bases short, with 10 bases between. CDR1 DFQATT and CDR2 SNEGSKA come from the germline V gene (reference sequence). The CDR3 loop spans 13 amino acids. CDR3 region: CSASRLPYNEQFF. The CDR3 nucleotides read TGCAGTGCTTCTAGACTGCCCTACAATGAGCAGTTCTTC.

This clonotype came up a few times. The chain recombines TRBV29-1 with TRBJ1-1; D ambiguous. The V end was cut by 4 bases, the J end by 3 bases, with 12 bases between. The CDR3 has 13 amino acids. Germline CDR1 is SQVTM and CDR2 is ANQGSEA. The CDR3 nucleotides are TGCAGCGTTGTGGTCAGTTCTCACACTGAAGCTTTCTTT. Translating gives CSVVVSSHTEAFF. Drawing the rest from reference TRBV29-1 and TRBJ1-1, the complete variable domain is SAVISQKPSRDICQRGTSLTIQCQVDSQVTMMFWYRQQPGQSLTLIATANQGSEATYESGFVIDKFPISRPNLTFSTLTVSNMSPEDSSIYLCSVVVSSHTEAFFGQGTRLTVV.

In its sample, this clonotype was seen many times. The chain joins TRBV6-1 to TRBJ1-1, with D tentatively TRBD1 (5 bases). Deletions cut 5 bases from V and 4 bases from J, with 17 bases between. Germline CDR1 and CDR2: MNHNS and SASEGT. CDR3 length equals 15 residues. CDR3: CASSQSRGGGTEAFF. The DNA of the CDR3 is TGTGCCAGCAGTCAAAGCCGGGGGGGAGGCACTGAAGCTTTCTTT.

This clonotype has at least ten counts. The genes are TRBV20-1 and TRBJ2-7, with 11 bases identical to TRBD2. Germline CDR1 DFQATT, CDR2 SNEGSKA (reference sequence). The length of the CDR3 is 13 residues. V shed 7 bases and J 6 bases; nucleotides not matched to a gene: 8. For the CDR3, the DNA is TGCAGTGTCCCGACTAGCGGGATAGGCGAGCAGTACTTC. It translates to CSVPTSGIGEQYF.

This chain uses TRBV7-8 with TRBJ2-2; 11 nucleotides agree with TRBD2. The germline CDR1 and CDR2 sequences are SGHVS and FQNEAQ. The CDR3 covers 23 residues. V lost 1 base and J lost 2; bases outside the gene matches: 21. The CDR3 DNA follows: TGTGCCAGCAGCTTAGATCCGGTAGCGGGAGGGCTCTGGGTGGAACGTAACACCGGGGAGCTGTTTTTT. Its protein product is CASSLDPVAGGLWVERNTGELFF.

The gene calls are TRBV29-1 and TRBJ2-7; D is uncertain. The V and J ends lost 2 bases and 5 bases respectively, with 13 bases between them. Germline V CDR1 and CDR2: SQVTM, ANQGSEA. The CDR3 extends over 13 amino acids. The DNA for the CDR3 is TGCAGCGTTGAACCCTACAGTGGAGACGAGCAGTACTTC. Translating gives CSVEPYSGDEQYF.

This clonotype has a count of ten or more. This chain joins TRBV19 and TRBJ1-1, with D perhaps TRBD1 (5 bases). Trimming removed 4 bases from V and 0 bases from J, with 9 bases in between. The CDR3 consists of 14 residues. CDR1 is LNHDA, CDR2 SQIVND, per germline (reference sequence). CDR3 nucleotides: TGTGCCAGTAGTACGGGACCGATGAACACTGAAGCTTTCTTT. Its protein product is CASSTGPMNTEAFF.

Of note for this clonotype: One end of the junction varies from germline; a read error may be responsible. The genes are TRBV29-1 and TRBJ1-2, with 7 positions matching TRBD1. Per germline, CDR1 SQVTM and CDR2 ANQGSEA. This CDR3 has 16 residues. The CDR3 DNA reads TGCAGCGTTTGGGAACAGGGGACTGGGGCCAACTTTGGCTACACCTTC. Protein product: CSVWEQGTGANFGYTF.

This clonotype was seen only a few times. The V and J genes are TRBV4-1 and TRBJ2-2; TRBD1 agrees at 7 bases. Germline V gene lookup returns CDR1 MGHRA and CDR2 YSYEKL. Trimming removed 5 bases from V and 3 bases from J; junction bases left unmatched: 12. This CDR3 comprises 17 residues. Written as DNA, the CDR3 is TGCGCCAGCAGCTTTTCCTTCGACAGGGCGGACACCGGGGAGCTGTTTTTT. This translates into CASSFSFDRADTGELFF.

This clonotype occurred many times. J is TRBJ2-1 and V is TRBV27, with TRBD1 matching 10 bases. This CDR3 spans 15 amino acids. The junction had 9 bases not matched to a gene; V was cut back by 5 bases and J by 8 bases. CDR1 is MNHEY, CDR2 SMNVEV, per germline (reference sequence). CDR3 residues: CASSRETGGRDEQFF. The CDR3 DNA sequence: TGTGCCAGCAGTCGTGAGACAGGGGGCCGGGATGAGCAGTTCTTC.

V usage is TRBV12-3 or TRBV12-4 and J usage is TRBJ2-5; tentatively, D is TRBD1 (5 bases). V lost 7 bases and J lost 7, with 16 bases in between. The length of the CDR3 is 13 residues. CDR3 coding DNA: TGTGCCAGCACCCGTGACGGAAGGGGGACCCAGTACTTC. Translating gives CASTRDGRGTQYF.

There are many counts of this clonotype. The chain recombines TRBV6-1 with TRBJ2-1, with 7 positions matching TRBD2. The V segment lost 7 bases and the J segment 8 bases; nucleotides outside the gene matches: 8. This CDR3 has 13 residues. CDR1 is MNHNS, CDR2 SASEGT, per germline. The CDR3 spells CASMREGRDEQFF. The CDR3 nucleotides read TGTGCCAGCATGAGGGAGGGGCGGGATGAGCAGTTCTTC.

In its sample, this clonotype was seen many times. V and J are TRBV20-1 and TRBJ2-5; 11 positions agree with TRBD2. Per germline, CDR1 DFQATT and CDR2 SNEGSKA (reference sequence). This CDR3 is built from 15 residues. V trimming: 4 bases; J trimming: 5 bases; junction bases outside the gene matches: 9. CDR3 sequence: CSATPLAGGLETQYF. CDR3 DNA: TGCAGTGCTACCCCTCTAGCGGGAGGTTTGGAGACCCAGTACTTC.